This entry describes one TCR beta chain. The data derive from a study of blood T cells in healthy people across ages. PCR was performed a second time for 7 to 11 cycles using a sample-barcoded 5' primer and a J-beta primer mix. In TCRdb, the 5' RACE reads were re-called with MiXCR into one record per CDR3 protein. The sample includes 780,000 or so distinct CDR3 sequences, about 61% of them seen just once. CDR1 is SGDLS and CDR2 is YYNGEE in the germline V gene. Trimming removed 4 bases from V and 3 bases from J; junction bases left unmatched: 12. The CDR3 extends over 17 amino acids. This clonotype originated in a man between 35 and 55 years old in good health. V is TRBV9 and J is TRBJ2-3; TRBD1 agrees at 9 bases. Specimen: blood. The CDR3 region has the DNA TGTGCCAGCAGCCTCCAAGGGGGGACAGGGAAGACAGATACGCAGTATTTT. Translated, it gives CASSLQGGTGKTDTQYF.